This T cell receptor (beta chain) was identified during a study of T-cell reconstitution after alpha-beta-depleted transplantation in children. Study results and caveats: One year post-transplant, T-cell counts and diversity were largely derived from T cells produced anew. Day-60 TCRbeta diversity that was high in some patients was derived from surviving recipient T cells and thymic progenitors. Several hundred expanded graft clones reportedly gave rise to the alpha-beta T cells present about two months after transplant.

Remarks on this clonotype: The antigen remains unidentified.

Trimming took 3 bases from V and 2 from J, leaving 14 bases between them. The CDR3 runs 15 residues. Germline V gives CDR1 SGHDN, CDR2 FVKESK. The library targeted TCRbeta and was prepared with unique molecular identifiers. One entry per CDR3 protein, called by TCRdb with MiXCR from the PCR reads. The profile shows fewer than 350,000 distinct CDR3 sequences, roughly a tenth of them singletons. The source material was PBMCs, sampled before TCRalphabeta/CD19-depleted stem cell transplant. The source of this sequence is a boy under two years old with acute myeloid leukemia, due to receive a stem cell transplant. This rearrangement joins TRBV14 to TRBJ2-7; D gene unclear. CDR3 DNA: TGTGCCAGCAGCCACAGGTGGTTCCCTCCCTACGAGCAGTACTTC. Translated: CASSHRWFPPYEQYF.